Detailed here is one T cell receptor (beta chain). Each donor's blood draw was 8.5 to 10 milliliters of peripheral blood. Per sample, at least 5.5 micrograms of total RNA were extracted. The data stem from a study of blood T cells in healthy people across ages. Together with a sample-barcoded 5' primer, a J-beta primer mix was included in a second PCR lasting roughly 6 to 12 cycles. Using its own MiXCR run on the 5' RACE reads, TCRdb lists one record per CDR3 protein. The profile shows around 750,000 distinct CDR3 sequences, approximately 53% of them singletons. Between the trimmed V and J ends, which lost 11 bases and 6 bases, there was a span of 17 bases. The CDR3 has 13 residues. Germline CDR1 SGHTA, CDR2 FQGNSA.

This chain joins TRBV7-2 and TRBJ1-5; D perhaps matches TRBD1 (5 bases). The sequence was obtained from a man of 80 years or more in good health. Sequences were obtained from blood. The chain's CDR3 is CAAGGVGGQPQHF. The CDR3 nucleotides read TGTGCCGCGGGCGGGGTGGGGGGTCAGCCCCAGCATTTT.